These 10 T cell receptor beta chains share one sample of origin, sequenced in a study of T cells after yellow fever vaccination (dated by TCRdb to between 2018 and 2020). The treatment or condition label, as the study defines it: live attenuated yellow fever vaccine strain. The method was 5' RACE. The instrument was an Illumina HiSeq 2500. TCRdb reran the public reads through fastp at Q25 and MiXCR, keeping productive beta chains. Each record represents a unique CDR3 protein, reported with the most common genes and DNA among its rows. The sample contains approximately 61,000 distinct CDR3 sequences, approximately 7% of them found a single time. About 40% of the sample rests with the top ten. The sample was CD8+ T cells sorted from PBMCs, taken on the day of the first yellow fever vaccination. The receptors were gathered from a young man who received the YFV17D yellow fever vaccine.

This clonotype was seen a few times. The CDR3 DNA is TGTGCCAGCAGCTTGGGACAGGCACACTCCTACGAGCAGTACTTC. Residues: CASSLGQAHSYEQYF. This chain joins TRBV7-9 and TRBJ2-7; 8 nucleotides agree with TRBD1. The CDR3 totals 15 residues. V lost 3 bases to trimming and J lost 0 bases; unmatched junction nucleotides: 4. The V gene's germline CDR1 is SEHNR and CDR2 FQNEAQ (reference sequence).

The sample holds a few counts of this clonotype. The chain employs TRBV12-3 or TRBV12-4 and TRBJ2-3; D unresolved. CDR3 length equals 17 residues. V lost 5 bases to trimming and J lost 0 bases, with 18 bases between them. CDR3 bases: TGTGCCAGCAGTGTTTCTTGGGCAACTTTTAGCACAGATACGCAGTATTTT. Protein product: CASSVSWATFSTDTQYF.

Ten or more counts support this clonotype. CDR3 region: CASSPRGGGNQPQHF. The DNA of the CDR3 is TGTGCCAGCTCCCCCAGGGGGGGCGGAAATCAGCCCCAGCATTTT. The rearrangement joins TRBV18 to TRBJ1-5, with 7 bases matching TRBD1. The germline CDR1 and CDR2 sequences are KGHSH and LQKENI. Germline trimming cut 6 bases from V and 4 bases from J; bases unmatched to any gene: 9. The CDR3 runs 15 residues. Full variable domain (remainder filled in from reference TRBV18 and TRBJ1-5): NAGVMQNPRHLVRRRGQEARLRCSPMKGHSHVYWYRQLPEEGLKFMVYLQKENIIDESGMPKERFSAEFPKEGPSILRIQQVVRGDSAAYFCASSPRGGGNQPQHFGDGTRLSIL.

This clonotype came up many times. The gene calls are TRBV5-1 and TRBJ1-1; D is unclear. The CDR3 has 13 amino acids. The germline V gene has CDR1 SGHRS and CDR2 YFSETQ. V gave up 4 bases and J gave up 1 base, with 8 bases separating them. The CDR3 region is CASSQRSNTEAFF. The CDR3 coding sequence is TGCGCCAGCAGCCAACGTTCGAACACTGAAGCTTTCTTT.

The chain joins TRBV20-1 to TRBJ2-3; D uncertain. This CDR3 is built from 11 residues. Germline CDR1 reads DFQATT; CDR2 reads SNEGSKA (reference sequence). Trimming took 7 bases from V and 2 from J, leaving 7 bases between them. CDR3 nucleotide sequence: TGCAGTGTACCGCTCACAGATACGCAGTATTTT. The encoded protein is CSVPLTDTQYF.

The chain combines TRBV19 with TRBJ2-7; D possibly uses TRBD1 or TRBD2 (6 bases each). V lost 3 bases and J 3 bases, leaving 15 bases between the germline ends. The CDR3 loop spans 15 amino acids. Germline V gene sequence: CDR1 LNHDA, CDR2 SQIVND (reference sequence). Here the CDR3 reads CASSIAGGRIYEQYF. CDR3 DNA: TGTGCCAGTAGTATTGCCGGGGGCCGAATCTACGAGCAGTACTTC.

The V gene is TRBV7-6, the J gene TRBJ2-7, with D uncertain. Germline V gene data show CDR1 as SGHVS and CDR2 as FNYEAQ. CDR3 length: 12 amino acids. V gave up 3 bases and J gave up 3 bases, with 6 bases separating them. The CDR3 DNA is TGTGCCAGCAGCTTTAACAACTACGAGCAGTACTTC. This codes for CASSFNNYEQYF.

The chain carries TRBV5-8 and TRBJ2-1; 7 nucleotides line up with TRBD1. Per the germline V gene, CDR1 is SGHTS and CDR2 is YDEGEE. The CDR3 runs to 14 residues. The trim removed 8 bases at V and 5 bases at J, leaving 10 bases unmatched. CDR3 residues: CARGPPGQHNEQFF. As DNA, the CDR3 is TGTGCCAGGGGCCCCCCGGGACAGCACAATGAGCAGTTCTTC.

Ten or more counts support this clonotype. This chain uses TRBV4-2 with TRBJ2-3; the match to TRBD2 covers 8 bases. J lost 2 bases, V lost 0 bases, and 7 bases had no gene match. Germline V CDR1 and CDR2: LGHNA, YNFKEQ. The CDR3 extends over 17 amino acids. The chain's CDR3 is CASSQDPPAGATDTQYF. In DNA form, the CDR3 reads TGTGCCAGCAGCCAAGATCCCCCAGCGGGGGCCACAGATACGCAGTATTTT.

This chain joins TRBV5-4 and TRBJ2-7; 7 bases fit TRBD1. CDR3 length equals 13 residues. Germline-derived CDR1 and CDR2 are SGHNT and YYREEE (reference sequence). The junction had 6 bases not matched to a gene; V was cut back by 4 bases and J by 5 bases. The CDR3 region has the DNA TGTGCCAGCAGCCAGACAGGGCTCCACGAGCAGTACGTC. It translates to CASSQTGLHEQYV.